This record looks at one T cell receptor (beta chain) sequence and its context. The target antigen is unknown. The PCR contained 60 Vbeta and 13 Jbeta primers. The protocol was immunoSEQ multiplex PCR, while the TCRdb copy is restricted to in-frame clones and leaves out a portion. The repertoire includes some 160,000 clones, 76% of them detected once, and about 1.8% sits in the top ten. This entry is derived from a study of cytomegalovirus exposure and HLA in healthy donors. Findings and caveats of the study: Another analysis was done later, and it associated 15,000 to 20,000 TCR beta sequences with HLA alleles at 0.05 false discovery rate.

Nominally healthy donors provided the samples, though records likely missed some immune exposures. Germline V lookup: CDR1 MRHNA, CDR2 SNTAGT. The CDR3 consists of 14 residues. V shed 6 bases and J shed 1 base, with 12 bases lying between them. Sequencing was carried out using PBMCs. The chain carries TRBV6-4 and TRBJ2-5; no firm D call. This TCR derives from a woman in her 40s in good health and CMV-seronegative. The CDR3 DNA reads TGTGCCAGCAGGCCCCATCACTTCCAAGAGACCCAGTACTTC. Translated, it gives CASRPHHFQETQYF.